This TCR beta chain was captured by sequencing in a study of blood T cell repertoires in COVID-19. Recovered status in Cohort 3 required two negative PCRs, clearance, or symptom resolution. Under the authors' procedure: Cell counts per sample came from amplifying reference gene primers. Clones were read by immunoSEQ multiplex PCR, and TCRdb kept only the in-frame ones, dropping some. Clone size and the V and J calls come from that table; the DNA yielded D and trimming. Of about 300,000 clones listed, roughly 85% were seen once; the top ten hold around 2.1%. The sequence came from a man aged 25-45 years who had recovered from COVID-19. What was sequenced was PBMCs or T cells enriched from blood (not recorded which).

The CDR3 DNA follows: TGTGCCACCCACCCGGCAGGGGATGAAAAACTGTTTTTT. This translates into CATHPAGDEKLFF. The rearrangement uses TRBV6-5 and TRBJ1-4, with D perhaps TRBD1 (6 bases). The CDR3 length is 13 residues. The ends were cut back, 10 bases at V and 6 bases at J, with 15 bases in the middle. CDR1 and CDR2 (germline): MNHEY, SVGAGI.